The present entry profiles one T cell receptor (beta chain) with its context. What it binds is unknown. Produced via immunoSEQ multiplex PCR; TCRdb's table is partial and in-frame only. The sample contains 150,000 to 200,000 clones, roughly 93% of which appear only once. Germline values: CDR1 SGHRS, CDR2 YFSETQ. V was pared by 4 bases and J by 0 bases, with 3 bases of the junction left unmatched. This CDR3 region has 15 residues. The entry originates in a study of T cell responses to AZD1222 COVID-19 vaccine. Looking at the study overall: Pooling of second doses given at about 4 or about 12 weeks was done.

The study's findings and limits: Sampling captured repertoires only after the peak T cell response.

V is TRBV5-1 and J is TRBJ1-5; 8 nucleotides align to TRBD1. The clonotype comes from an adult in good health. The input for sequencing was peripheral blood, taken on day 0 of AZD1222 vaccination. The CDR3 sequence is CASSETGDSNQPQHF. The CDR3 DNA reads as TGCGCCAGCAGCGAGACAGGGGATAGCAATCAGCCCCAGCATTTT.